The clone carrying this T cell receptor beta chain was picked up many times. The antigen is not known. This record comes from a study of Graves' ophthalmopathy and Graves' hyperthyroidism. Whole-study results and caveats: Blood was where most expanded thyroid clonotypes above 0.001 frequency also turned up.

V was pared by 1 base and J by 8 bases, with 11 bases between. The CDR3 spans 12 residues. Germline CDR1 reads SQVTM; CDR2 reads ANQGSEA. The authors amplified TCR beta CDR3 regions from RNA transcripts. The first-round RT-PCR employed HTBI primers together with the Qiagen OneStep RT-PCR kit. A multiplex PCR was then performed as the second round. TCRdb analysed the multiplex PCR reads with MiXCR anew, one entry per CDR3 protein. The sample has approximately 700,000 distinct CDR3 sequences, about 44% seen once. Moderately to severely active ophthalmopathy under 3 months, CAS at least 3, NOSPECS at least 4.

This receptor was obtained from an adult man with Graves' ophthalmopathy. The chain has TRBV29-1 and TRBJ1-2; maybe TRBD1 (5 bases). Input material: peripheral blood. CDR3 sequence (DNA): TGCAGCGTTGAAGGGGGGTTCAGGGGCTACACCTTC. Translated: CSVEGGFRGYTF.